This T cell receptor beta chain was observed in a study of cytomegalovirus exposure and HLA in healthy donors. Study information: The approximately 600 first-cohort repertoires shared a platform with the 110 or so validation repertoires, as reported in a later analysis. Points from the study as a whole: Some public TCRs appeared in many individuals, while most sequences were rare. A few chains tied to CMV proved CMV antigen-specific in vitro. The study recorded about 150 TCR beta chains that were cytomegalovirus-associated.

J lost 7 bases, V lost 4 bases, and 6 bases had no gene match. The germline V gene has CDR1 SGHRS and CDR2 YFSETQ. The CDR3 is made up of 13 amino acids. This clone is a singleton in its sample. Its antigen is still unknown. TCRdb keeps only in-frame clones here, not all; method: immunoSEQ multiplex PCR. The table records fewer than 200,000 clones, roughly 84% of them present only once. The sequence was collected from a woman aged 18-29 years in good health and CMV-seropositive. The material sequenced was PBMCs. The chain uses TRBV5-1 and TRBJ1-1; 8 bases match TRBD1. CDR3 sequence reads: CASSGDRGGEAFF. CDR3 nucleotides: TGCGCCAGCAGCGGAGACAGGGGTGGTGAAGCTTTCTTT.